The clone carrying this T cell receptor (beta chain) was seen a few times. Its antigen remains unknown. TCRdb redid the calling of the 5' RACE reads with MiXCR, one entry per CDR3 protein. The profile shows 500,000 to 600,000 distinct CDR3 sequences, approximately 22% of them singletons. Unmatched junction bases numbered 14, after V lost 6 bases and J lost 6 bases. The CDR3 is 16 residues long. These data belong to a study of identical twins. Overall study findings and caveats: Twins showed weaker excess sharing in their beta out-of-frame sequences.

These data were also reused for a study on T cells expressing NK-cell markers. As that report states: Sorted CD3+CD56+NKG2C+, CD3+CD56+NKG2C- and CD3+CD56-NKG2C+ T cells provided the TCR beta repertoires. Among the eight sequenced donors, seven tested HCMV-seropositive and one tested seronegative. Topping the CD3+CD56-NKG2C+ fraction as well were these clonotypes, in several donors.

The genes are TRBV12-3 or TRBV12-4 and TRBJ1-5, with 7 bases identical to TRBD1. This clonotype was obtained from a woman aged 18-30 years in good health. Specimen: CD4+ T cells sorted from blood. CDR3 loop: CASRLYGQAGVQPQHF. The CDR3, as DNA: TGTGCCAGCAGACTCTATGGACAGGCTGGGGTTCAGCCCCAGCATTTT.